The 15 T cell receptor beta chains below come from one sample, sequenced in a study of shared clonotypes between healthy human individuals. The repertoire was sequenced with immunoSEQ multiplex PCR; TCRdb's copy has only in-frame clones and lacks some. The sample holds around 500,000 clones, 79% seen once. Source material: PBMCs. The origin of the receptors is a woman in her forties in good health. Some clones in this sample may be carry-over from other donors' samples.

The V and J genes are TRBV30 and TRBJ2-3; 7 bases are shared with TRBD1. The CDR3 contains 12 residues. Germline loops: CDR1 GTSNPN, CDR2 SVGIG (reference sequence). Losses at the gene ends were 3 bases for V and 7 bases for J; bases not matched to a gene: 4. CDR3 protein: CAWSPQGHTQYF. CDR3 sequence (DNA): TGTGCCTGGAGCCCACAGGGGCATACGCAGTATTTT.

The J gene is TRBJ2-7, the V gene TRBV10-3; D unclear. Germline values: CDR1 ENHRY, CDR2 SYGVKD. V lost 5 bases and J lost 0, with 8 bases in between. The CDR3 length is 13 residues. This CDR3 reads CAISQYGSYEQYF. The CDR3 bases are TGTGCCATCAGTCAGTACGGCTCCTACGAGCAGTACTTC.

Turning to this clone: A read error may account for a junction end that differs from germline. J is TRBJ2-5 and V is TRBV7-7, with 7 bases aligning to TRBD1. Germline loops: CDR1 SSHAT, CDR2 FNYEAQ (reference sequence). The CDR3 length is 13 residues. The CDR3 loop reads CASSTDRQETQYF. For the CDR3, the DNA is TGTGCTAGCAGCACGGACAGGCAAGAGACCCAGTACTTC.

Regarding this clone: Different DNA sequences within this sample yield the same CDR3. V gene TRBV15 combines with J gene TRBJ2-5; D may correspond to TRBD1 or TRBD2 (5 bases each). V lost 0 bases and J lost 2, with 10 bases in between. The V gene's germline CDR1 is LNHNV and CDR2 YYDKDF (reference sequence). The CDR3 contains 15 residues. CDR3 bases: TGTGCCACCAGCAGAGATCGGGGACCTCAAGAGACCCAGTACTTC. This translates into CATSRDRGPQETQYF.

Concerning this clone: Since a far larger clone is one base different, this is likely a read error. CDR3 DNA sequence: TGTGCCAGCAGTCCAATGAGTGGCCCCTGCGAGCAGTACTTC. It yields the protein CASSPMSGPCEQYF. This chain uses TRBV28 with TRBJ2-7, with D unclear. Germline CDR1 MDHEN, CDR2 SYDVKM. The CDR3 loop spans 14 amino acids. V was trimmed by 5 bases and J by 6 bases, leaving 17 bases between them.

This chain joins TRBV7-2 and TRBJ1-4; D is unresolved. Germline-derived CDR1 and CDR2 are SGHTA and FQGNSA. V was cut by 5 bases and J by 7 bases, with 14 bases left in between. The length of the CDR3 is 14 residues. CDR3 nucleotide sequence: TGTGCCAGCAGCCCCCGGACCACGGGTGAAAAACTGTTTTTT. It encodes CASSPRTTGEKLFF. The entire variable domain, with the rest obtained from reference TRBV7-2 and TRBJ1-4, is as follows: GAGVSQSPSNKVTEKGKDVELRCDPISGHTALYWYRQSLGQGLEFLIYFQGNSAPDKSGLPSDRFSAERTGGSVSTLTIQRTQQEDSAVYLCASSPRTTGEKLFFGSGTQLSVL.

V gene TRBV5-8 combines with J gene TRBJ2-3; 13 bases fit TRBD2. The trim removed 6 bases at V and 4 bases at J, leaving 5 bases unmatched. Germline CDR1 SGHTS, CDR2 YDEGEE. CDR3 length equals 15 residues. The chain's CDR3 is CASIGLAGVPDTQYF. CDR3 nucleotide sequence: TGTGCCAGCATAGGACTAGCGGGAGTCCCAGATACGCAGTATTTT.

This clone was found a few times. This CDR3 reads CASSALRSTDTQYF. As DNA, the CDR3 is TGTGCCAGCAGTGCCCTCCGTAGCACAGATACGCAGTATTTT. The genes are TRBV2 and TRBJ2-3; D ambiguous. This CDR3 has 14 residues. Trimming shortened V by 4 bases and J by 0 bases, and 8 bases separated the two germline ends. The germline V gene encodes CDR1 SNHLY and CDR2 FYNNEI.

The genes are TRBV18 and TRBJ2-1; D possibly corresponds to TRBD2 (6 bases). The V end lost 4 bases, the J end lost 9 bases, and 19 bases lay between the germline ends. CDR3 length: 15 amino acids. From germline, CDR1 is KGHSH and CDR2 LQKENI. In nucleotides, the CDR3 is TGTGCCAGCTCACATCCTAGCTCATGGGGAGGTGAGCAGTTCTTC. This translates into CASSHPSSWGGEQFF. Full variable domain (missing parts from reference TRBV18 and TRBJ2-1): NAGVMQNPRHLVRRRGQEARLRCSPMKGHSHVYWYRQLPEEGLKFMVYLQKENIIDESGMPKERFSAEFPKEGPSILRIQQVVRGDSAAYFCASSHPSSWGGEQFFGPGTRLTVL.

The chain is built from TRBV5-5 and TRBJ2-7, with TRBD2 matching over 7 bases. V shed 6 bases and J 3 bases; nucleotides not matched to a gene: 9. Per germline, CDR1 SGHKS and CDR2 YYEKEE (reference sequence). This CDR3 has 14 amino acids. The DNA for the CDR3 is TGTGCCAGCAAGGAGGGCCTAGCGGACTACGAGCAGTACTTC. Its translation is CASKEGLADYEQYF. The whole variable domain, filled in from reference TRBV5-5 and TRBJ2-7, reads DAGVTQSPTHLIKTRGQQVTLRCSPISGHKSVSWYQQVLGQGPQFIFQYYEKEERGRGNFPDRFSARQFPNYSSELNVNALLLGDSALYLCASKEGLADYEQYFGPGTRLTVT.

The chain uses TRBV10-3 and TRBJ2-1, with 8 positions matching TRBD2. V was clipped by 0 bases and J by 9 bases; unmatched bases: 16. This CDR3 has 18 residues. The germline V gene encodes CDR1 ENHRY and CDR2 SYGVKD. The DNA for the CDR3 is TGTGCCATCAGTGAGTCAATGAGGGAAGCGGGAGAGACCGCTGAGCAGTTCTTC. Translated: CAISESMREAGETAEQFF.

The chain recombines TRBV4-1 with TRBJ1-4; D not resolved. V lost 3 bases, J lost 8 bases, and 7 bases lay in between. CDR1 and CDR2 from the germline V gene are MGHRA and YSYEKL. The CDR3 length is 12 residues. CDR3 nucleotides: TGCGCCAGCAGCCATCCTTACGAAAAACTGTTTTTT. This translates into CASSHPYEKLFF.

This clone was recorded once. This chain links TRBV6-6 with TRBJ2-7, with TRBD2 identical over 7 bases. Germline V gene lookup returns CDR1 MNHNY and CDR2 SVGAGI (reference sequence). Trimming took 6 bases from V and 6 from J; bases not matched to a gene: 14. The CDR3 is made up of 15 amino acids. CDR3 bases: TGTGCCAGCAGCAGAGCGGGAAATCCATTGGGCGAGCAGTACTTC. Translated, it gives CASSRAGNPLGEQYF.

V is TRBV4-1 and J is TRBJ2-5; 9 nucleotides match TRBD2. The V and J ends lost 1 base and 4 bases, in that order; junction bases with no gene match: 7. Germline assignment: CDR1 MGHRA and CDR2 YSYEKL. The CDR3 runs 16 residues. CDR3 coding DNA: TGCGCCAGCAGCCAAGCGTCCGGGACTAGCACAGAGACCCAGTACTTC. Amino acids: CASSQASGTSTETQYF.

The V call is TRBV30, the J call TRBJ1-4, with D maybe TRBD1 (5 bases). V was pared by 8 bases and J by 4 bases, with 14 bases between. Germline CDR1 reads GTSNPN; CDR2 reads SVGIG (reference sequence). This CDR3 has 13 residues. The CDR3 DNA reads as TGTGCCCTGACAGTCACTAATAATGAAAAACTGTTTTTT. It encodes CALTVTNNEKLFF.